One TCR beta chain is described in this entry. This receptor's antigen is unknown. This is a murine receptor, so its gene nomenclature and germline sequences are mouse based. Read coverage stops 1 residue before the CDR3 terminus; the germline J gene supplies the remainder. V and J are trimmed by 0 bases and 7 bases, and the gene matches miss 3 bases of the junction. CDR1 and CDR2 were assigned from the germline V gene (reference sequence) as SNHLY and FYNGKV. The CDR3 sequence holds 15 residues, the cysteine and phenylalanine included. The 42 bases shown cover part of the CDR3, and their frame starts at base 1. This specimen belongs to a study of tissue T cells after allogeneic stem cell transplantation (dated 2022 in TCRdb). About the investigation overall: Using research autopsies of patients with and without GVHD, plus mouse models of GVHD, the study profiled TCR beta repertoires across many tissues. The human arm was a prospective observational study without blinding or randomization.

Study-wide conclusions, independent of this receptor: Which tissue TCRs were alloreactive or antigen-specific was not determined in the study, and some clones might have been persisting host cells. Few T cell clones were found to be shared across patients, but shared repertoire signatures across patients were revealed in a tissue-specific fashion by motif-based clustering. Within patients, how anatomically similar tissues were was a major factor shaping TCR repertoire composition, regardless of disease or transplant status. In both patients and mice, T cells from blood and spleen picked up only a limited part of the TCR repertoire that was detected in tissues. Sampling depth was acknowledged as a limitation, and the patient cohort was both small and clinically heterogeneous.

The library was built by means of the immunoSEQ multiplex PCR assay. Adaptive Biotechnologies performed TCRbeta CDR3 sequencing at survey depth and reported CDR3 sequences, V/J genes, productive frequency, and template counts. TCR beta CDR3 regions were amplified from genomic DNA instead of RNA. For the original study's pipeline: Pairwise repertoire overlap between tissues was quantified with Jensen-Shannon divergence, where 1 means complete divergence and 0 identical. Tissues were grouped by single-linkage agglomerative hierarchical clustering of pairwise JSD values, and the clustering results were shown as dendrograms. All patient samples were analyzed with GLIPH2 using simulation_depth 1000, kmer_min_depth 3 and cdr3_length_cutoff 8, and only groups containing more than two unique CDR3s were kept. A standardized tissue-overlap score was calculated by extrapolating Jaccard GLIPH-group overlap across patients to a standard repertoire size of 1000 clones. To look at how diversity was associated with clinical or experimental variables, linear mixed-effect models were used, with tissue treated as a fixed effect and individual treated as a random effect. Not all clones reach the TCRdb copy of this immuneACCESS table, which keeps in-frame sequences only. Checked studies attribute under half of the gap to unresolved V genes and leave the rest unexplained. V and J calls and clone size are copied from that table; D and trimming were computed from the DNA. Recorded for this sample are about 8,300 clones; over 40% of them occurred a single time. The leading ten clones occupy 7% to 8.5% of the sample.

What this sample's time point label stands for: mouse harvest day 7 after allogeneic transplant. Each mouse graft, delivered by tail vein injection, combined 10^6 splenic CD5+ T cells with 10^7 T-cell-depleted bone marrow cells. To model GVHD in mice, a major MHC-mismatch B6 (H2b) into BALB/c (H2d) model was used, and tissues were profiled at day 7 or 14. On day 7 or 14 post-transplant, mouse tissues and retro-orbital blood were harvested with separate sterile tools for each animal, and livers were flushed beforehand. Before genomic DNA isolation with the DNeasy Blood & Tissue Kit, mouse tissues were minced with razor blades in buffered saline.

This TCR came from a female BALB/c mouse given C57BL/6 T cells with graft-versus-host disease after an allogeneic hematopoietic cell transplant. This chain joins TRBV3 to TRBJ2-1, and 10 junction bases match TRBD2. The sample was gut tissue. The CDR3 here reads CASSLALGGRAEQFF. The part of the CDR3 DNA that was read is TGTGCCAGCAGCTTAGCGCTGGGGGGGCGAGCTGAGCAGTTC.